This T cell receptor (beta chain) comes out of a study of CD8+ T cells in alopecia areata. Study-level information: It was 6 to 18 months of tofacitinib, and then there were 6 months off drug. Broader study findings: It was lesional scalp, especially alopecia totalis/universalis, that showed higher clonality than normal scalp.

Noted treatment: oral pan-JAK inhibitor, 5-10 mg twice daily. Both CD4+ and CD8+ T cells were separated by sorting PBMCs. About this clone: What it binds is not known.

RNA extraction and reverse transcription yielded cDNA as sequencing template. Some clones are missing from TCRdb's copy, which holds only in-frame ones; the method was immunoSEQ multiplex PCR. This sample yields 40,000 to 45,000 clones, of which around 90% are seen a single time; approximately 17% belongs to the top ten. V dropped 1 base and J dropped 0 bases, with 18 bases sitting between them. Germline V lookup: CDR1 SGHTA, CDR2 FQGNSA. The CDR3 extends over 18 amino acids. The sample was CD8+ T cells sorted from blood, taken at week 24, from a patient treated with tofacitinib. This sequence originates from a human donor with alopecia areata. The V gene is TRBV7-2, the J gene TRBJ1-1; weak D call: TRBD1 (5 bases). CDR3 protein: CASSLGTRQGPMNTEAFF. In DNA, the CDR3 is TGTGCCAGCAGCTTAGGGACCCGGCAGGGACCCATGAACACTGAAGCTTTCTTT.